This T cell receptor beta chain derives from a study of cytomegalovirus exposure and HLA in healthy donors. Study-level points and caveats: Earlier results showed most TCR beta V segments being productive about 90% or about 30% of the time. The majority of TCR sequences were rare, yet some public TCRs appeared in many donors. Several of the most significant clusters appeared, in a later analysis, to be linked to common viral pathogens.

The PCR ran on 60 Vbeta and 13 Jbeta primers. The method was immunoSEQ multiplex PCR; TCRdb's version includes in-frame clones alone and lacks a portion of them. The sample records some 66,000 clones, approximately 75% being singletons. About this clone itself: The antigen is not known.

This TCR came from a man in his 60s in good health and CMV-seropositive. Sequencing was carried out using PBMCs.

The CDR3 sequence is CASSYYSTGKTEAFF. In nucleotides, the CDR3 is TGTGCCAGCAGTTACTATTCGACAGGAAAAACTGAAGCTTTCTTT. This rearrangement joins TRBV6-5 to TRBJ1-1, with D perhaps TRBD1 (6 bases). CDR1 and CDR2 (germline): MNHEY, SVGAGI. V was shortened by 1 base and J by 5 bases, with 14 bases between the two germline ends. CDR3 length: 15 amino acids.